This T cell receptor (beta chain) was sequenced for a study of HIV-infected patients and healthy controls. Each CDR3 protein gets one entry after TCRdb re-called the 5' RACE reads with MiXCR. The table records 60,000 to 70,000 distinct CDR3 sequences, roughly 19% of them present only once. The junction had 10 bases not matched to a gene; V was cut back by 8 bases and J by 2 bases. Looked up from germline, CDR1 is KGHSH and CDR2 is LQKENI. This CDR3 contains 16 residues. This clonotype was counted many times. V usage is TRBV18 and J usage is TRBJ1-3; 9 bases match TRBD1. Sequencing was carried out using CD4+ T cells from blood. The receptor's source is a human donor in good health. The CDR3, as DNA: TGTGCCAGCGCGACGACCGGGACAGGGACTGGAAACACCATATATTTT. As protein: CASATTGTGTGNTIYF.